The 14 T cell receptor beta chains presented below share a single source sample, sequenced in a study of blood T cell repertoires in COVID-19. Sequencing was performed with immunoSEQ multiplex PCR; in TCRdb, only in-frame clones are kept and a portion is missing. The table shows about 360,000 clones, with 75% to 90% occurring only once. Sequenced sample: peripheral blood. All receptors come from a woman aged 55-70 years with COVID-19, enrolled during active disease.

The V gene is TRBV27, the J gene TRBJ2-2, with 13 bases that match TRBD2. Trimming at V came to 8 bases and at J to 4 bases, leaving 4 bases not matched to a gene. The CDR3 covers 15 residues. The germline gives CDR1 MNHEY, CDR2 SMNVEV (reference sequence). CDR3 sequence reads: CASGTSGATTGELFF. As DNA, the CDR3 is TGTGCCAGCGGGACTAGCGGGGCAACCACCGGGGAGCTGTTTTTT.

The V call is TRBV6-5, the J call TRBJ1-4; 9 positions agree with TRBD1. Per the germline V gene, CDR1 is MNHEY and CDR2 is SVGAGI. Unmatched junction bases numbered 11, after V lost 7 bases and J lost 11 bases. CDR3 length: 14 amino acids. The CDR3 reads CASMMTGGLGKLFF. CDR3 DNA: TGTGCCAGCATGATGACAGGGGGTCTCGGGAAACTGTTTTTT.

CDR3 coding DNA: TGCGCCAGCAGCGAATTCAGCGCTAGCTCCTACGAGCAGTACTTC. As protein: CASSEFSASSYEQYF. The rearrangement links TRBV5-1 to TRBJ2-7; D is unresolved. The ends were cut back, 4 bases at V and 0 bases at J, with 14 bases in the middle. CDR1 and CDR2 (germline): SGHRS, YFSETQ. CDR3 length: 15 residues.

The gene calls are TRBV2 and TRBJ2-3, with 9 bases fitting TRBD1. V gave up 8 bases and J gave up 4 bases; unmatched junction bases: 10. Germline assignment: CDR1 SNHLY and CDR2 FYNNEI. The CDR3 totals 15 residues. CDR3 sequence (DNA): TGTGCCAGCCAAATGACAGGGGGTTTCGCAGATACGCAGTATTTT. As protein: CASQMTGGFADTQYF. Filled out from reference TRBV2 and TRBJ2-3, the complete variable domain reads EPEVTQTPSHQVTQMGQEVILRCVPISNHLYFYWYRQILGQKVEFLVSFYNNEISEKSEIFDDQFSVERPDGSNFTLKIRSTKLEDSAMYFCASQMTGGFADTQYFGPGTRLTVL.

The J gene is TRBJ2-3, the V gene TRBV6-2 or TRBV6-3; D is uncertain. The CDR3 sequence is 12 residues long. The V and J ends lost 2 bases and 4 bases respectively, with 4 bases between them. The germline V gene has CDR1 MNHEY and CDR2 SVGEGT. Here the CDR3 reads CASSYLADTQYF. Written as DNA, the CDR3 is TGTGCCAGCAGTTACCTTGCAGATACGCAGTATTTT.

The J gene is TRBJ1-2, the V gene TRBV5-1, with D hard to call. Germline V gives CDR1 SGHRS, CDR2 YFSETQ. Trimming stripped 2 bases from V and 6 bases from J, with 11 bases between. The CDR3 spans 13 residues. CDR3 loop: CASSFPGQDGYTF. CDR3 DNA: TGCGCCAGCAGCTTTCCGGGTCAAGATGGCTACACCTTC.

The chain is built from TRBV25-1 and TRBJ1-4, with TRBD1 identical over 10 bases. This CDR3 has 14 amino acids. After removal of 5 bases from V and 6 bases from J, the junction contained 3 bases not matched to a gene. Germline V gene lookup returns CDR1 MGHDK and CDR2 SYGVNS. Here the CDR3 reads CASSSGTGDEKLFF. The CDR3 DNA reads TGTGCCAGCAGTTCCGGGACAGGGGATGAAAAACTGTTTTTT.

The rearrangement links TRBV6-6 to TRBJ1-1, with D tentatively TRBD1 (5 bases). The CDR3 loop spans 17 amino acids. Trimming took 6 bases from V and 0 from J, leaving 20 bases between them. Germline CDR1 reads MNHNY; CDR2 reads SVGAGI (reference sequence). CDR3 DNA: TGTGCCAGCAGCCGAAATCCCCGGACATTAATGAACACTGAAGCTTTCTTT. It codes for CASSRNPRTLMNTEAFF.

The count of this clone is one. J is TRBJ2-7 and V is TRBV6-5, with D possibly being TRBD2 (6 bases). V was trimmed by 4 bases and J by 5 bases, leaving 21 bases between them. Germline lookup yields CDR1 MNHEY and CDR2 SVGAGI. The CDR3 length is 16 residues. CDR3 loop: CASSSTSGRMANEQYF. CDR3 nucleotides: TGTGCCAGCAGTTCTACGTCCGGGAGAATGGCCAACGAGCAGTACTTC.

The chain joins TRBV28 to TRBJ2-7; tentatively, D is TRBD1 (6 bases). Per germline, CDR1 MDHEN and CDR2 SYDVKM. The length of the CDR3 is 13 residues. Trimming cost V 5 bases and J 5 bases, with 13 bases left between them. The CDR3 bases are TGTGCCAGCAGTGCGAGACACAGGGACGAGCAGTACTTC. Amino acid sequence: CASSARHRDEQYF.

The J gene is TRBJ2-1, the V gene TRBV5-1; perhaps TRBD1 as D (7 bases). V dropped 6 bases and J dropped 9 bases, with 13 bases sitting between them. CDR1 is SGHRS and CDR2 is YFSETQ in the germline V gene. The CDR3 spans 12 residues. CDR3 bases: TGCGCCAGCACTACAGGGGAGGCTGAGCAGTTCTTC. This translates into CASTTGEAEQFF.

The J gene is TRBJ1-6, the V gene TRBV15; TRBD1 might be the D (5 bases). The CDR3 extends over 15 amino acids. Between the trimmed V and J ends, which lost 0 bases and 9 bases, there was a span of 12 bases. Germline V gene lookup returns CDR1 LNHNV and CDR2 YYDKDF (reference sequence). The CDR3 DNA reads as TGTGCCACCAGCAGAGAGGTGGGGCGAGCTTCACCCCTCCACTTT. Translated, it gives CATSREVGRASPLHF.

Points on this clone: A much bigger clone sits one base away, suggesting this may be a read error. Other DNA sequences from this sample encode an identical CDR3 as well. The chain uses TRBV9 and TRBJ2-6, with D perhaps matching TRBD1 (5 bases). CDR3 length: 15 residues. V shed 4 bases and J shed 1 base, with 9 bases lying between them. Germline V gene data show CDR1 as SGDLS and CDR2 as YYNGEE. CDR3 residues: CASSPQGSGANVLTF. The CDR3 DNA is TGTGCCAGCAGCCCCCAGGGTTCTGGGGCCAACGTCCTGACTTTC.

The gene calls are TRBV11-2 and TRBJ2-7, with D unclear. V gave up 6 bases and J gave up 3 bases, with 18 bases separating them. This CDR3 has 15 residues. Germline V lookup: CDR1 SGHAT, CDR2 FQNNGV. CDR3 sequence: CASSRSPNADYEQYF. The CDR3 DNA reads TGTGCCAGCAGTCGGTCGCCTAACGCGGACTACGAGCAGTACTTC.